The 5 T cell receptor beta chains listed next were all sequenced from one sample in a study of PD-L1 blockade in urothelial cancer. As for time point: pretreatment peripheral blood. The data were produced by immunoSEQ multiplex PCR, yet TCRdb's version contains in-frame clones alone and is incomplete. The top ten hold 1.5% to 2% of the sample, which has tens of thousands of clones, around 90% seen once. This material consisted of PBMCs, taken around atezolizumab (anti-PD-L1) treatment. Source of these receptors: a man aged 55 to 69 with urothelial cancer.

The CDR3 is CASSLDSYYGYTF. CDR3 sequence (DNA): TGCGCCAGCAGCTTGGATTCCTACTATGGCTACACCTTC. This chain links TRBV5-1 with TRBJ1-2; no definite D call. The germline V gene encodes CDR1 SGHRS and CDR2 YFSETQ. CDR3 length: 13 amino acids. V was trimmed by 0 bases and J by 3 bases, leaving 6 bases between them. Based on the CDR3 plus reference TRBV5-1 and TRBJ1-2, the full variable domain is KAGVTQTPRYLIKTRGQQVTLSCSPISGHRSVSWYQQTPGQGLQFLFEYFSETQRNKGNFPGRFSGRQFSNSRSEMNVSTLELGDSALYLCASSLDSYYGYTFGSGTRLTVV.

The chain is built from TRBV18 and TRBJ1-2; 10 bases map to TRBD1. V was clipped by 5 bases and J by 6 bases; unmatched bases: 12. CDR1 is KGHSH, CDR2 LQKENI, per germline. The CDR3 covers 16 residues. The CDR3 region has the DNA TGTGCCAGCTCAATTGGGACAGGGGAGCCTCGTCATGGCTACACCTTC. Translating it yields CASSIGTGEPRHGYTF. Full variable domain (missing parts from reference TRBV18 and TRBJ1-2): NAGVMQNPRHLVRRRGQEARLRCSPMKGHSHVYWYRQLPEEGLKFMVYLQKENIIDESGMPKERFSAEFPKEGPSILRIQQVVRGDSAAYFCASSIGTGEPRHGYTFGSGTRLTVV.

The rearrangement links TRBV4-1 to TRBJ2-5, with TRBD2 identical over 9 bases. This CDR3 has 19 residues. Per germline, CDR1 MGHRA and CDR2 YSYEKL. The V gene end was trimmed by 0 bases and the J gene end by 0 bases; junction bases not matched to a gene: 11. CDR3 in amino acids: CASSQDWGTSSKYQETQYF. The CDR3 DNA follows: TGCGCCAGCAGCCAAGACTGGGGGACTAGCAGCAAGTACCAAGAGACCCAGTACTTC.

This clone showed up just once. The genes are TRBV19 and TRBJ2-1; 9 nucleotides line up with TRBD2. There are 16 residues in the CDR3. J was trimmed by 0 bases and V by 4 bases; bases with no gene match: 4. Per the germline V gene, CDR1 is LNHDA and CDR2 is SQIVND (reference sequence). In nucleotides, the CDR3 is TGTGCCAGTAGTACTAGCGGGGCCAGCTCCTACAATGAGCAGTTCTTC. This sequence encodes CASSTSGASSYNEQFF.

CDR3 in DNA: TGCGCCAGCAGCTTGGGGCTAGCGGGGACCAACACAGATACGCAGTATTTT. It specifies CASSLGLAGTNTDTQYF. The V call is TRBV5-1, the J call TRBJ2-3, with 9 bases fitting TRBD2. The V gene end was trimmed by 0 bases and the J gene end by 2 bases; junction bases not matched to a gene: 7. This CDR3 is 17 amino acids long. CDR1 is SGHRS, CDR2 YFSETQ, per germline.